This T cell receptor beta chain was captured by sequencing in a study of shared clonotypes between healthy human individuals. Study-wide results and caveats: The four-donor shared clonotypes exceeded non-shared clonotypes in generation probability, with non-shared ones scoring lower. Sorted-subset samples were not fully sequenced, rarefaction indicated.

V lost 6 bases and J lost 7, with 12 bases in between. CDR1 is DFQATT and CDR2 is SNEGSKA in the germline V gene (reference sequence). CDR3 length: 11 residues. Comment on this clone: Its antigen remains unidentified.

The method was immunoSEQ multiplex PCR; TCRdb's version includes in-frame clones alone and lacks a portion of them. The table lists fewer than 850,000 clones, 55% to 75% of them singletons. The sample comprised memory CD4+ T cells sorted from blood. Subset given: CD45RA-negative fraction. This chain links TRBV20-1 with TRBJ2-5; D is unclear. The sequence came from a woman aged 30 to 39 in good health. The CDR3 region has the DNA TGCAGTGCCAGGCCAGTGTGGACCCAGTACTTC. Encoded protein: CSARPVWTQYF.